Following are 8 T cell receptor beta chains from one sample sequenced in a study of T cells in Graves' hyperthyroidism and ophthalmopathy. Amplified regions were TCR beta CDR3 sequences from RNA transcripts. The primer set for the first-round RT-PCR of the TCR CDR3 was HTBI. A single record per CDR3 protein comes from TCRdb applying MiXCR to the multiplex PCR reads. The profile shows 300,000 to 350,000 distinct CDR3 sequences, around a fifth of them singletons. The source material was blood. Every receptor here comes from a woman aged 45-60 years with Graves' hyperthyroidism.

This clonotype was seen more than once but under ten times. This chain connects TRBV4-2 to TRBJ2-5; 9 bases agree with TRBD2. This CDR3 contains 17 residues. Germline V CDR1 and CDR2: LGHNA, YNFKEQ. V gave up 4 bases and J gave up 3 bases; unmatched junction bases: 12. The CDR3 reads CASSRTVGLAGEETQYF. CDR3 DNA sequence: TGTGCCAGCAGCCGTACTGTAGGCTTAGCGGGGGAAGAGACCCAGTACTTC.

This clonotype was counted ten times or more. The V call is TRBV5-1, the J call TRBJ2-7; 9 bases match TRBD2. The germline gives CDR1 SGHRS, CDR2 YFSETQ. This CDR3 region has 16 residues. Germline trimming cut 1 base from V and 4 bases from J; bases unmatched to any gene: 9. CDR3 in DNA: TGCGCCAGCAGCTTGATTCTCGCTAGCGGGGTGTACGAGCAGTACTTC. The encoded protein is CASSLILASGVYEQYF.

The table lists this clonotype with many counts. The chain carries TRBV20-1 and TRBJ2-7, with D uncertain. Germline V gene sequence: CDR1 DFQATT, CDR2 SNEGSKA (reference sequence). Trimming left V 1 base short and J 0 bases short, with 13 bases between. The CDR3 is 15 amino acids. This CDR3 is CSARAYQRSSYEQYF. The CDR3 DNA sequence: TGCAGTGCTAGAGCCTATCAGAGGAGCTCCTACGAGCAGTACTTC.

This clonotype was counted at least ten times. The chain has TRBV18 and TRBJ2-1; 11 nucleotides match TRBD2. Per the germline V gene, CDR1 is KGHSH and CDR2 is LQKENI. This CDR3 contains 15 residues. Losses at the gene ends were 2 bases for V and 9 bases for J; bases not matched to a gene: 6. CDR3 sequence: CASSPSLAGGGEQFF. CDR3 in DNA: TGTGCCAGCTCACCATCCCTAGCGGGAGGAGGTGAGCAGTTCTTC. Combining the CDR3 with reference TRBV18 and TRBJ2-1 gives the whole variable domain NAGVMQNPRHLVRRRGQEARLRCSPMKGHSHVYWYRQLPEEGLKFMVYLQKENIIDESGMPKERFSAEFPKEGPSILRIQQVVRGDSAAYFCASSPSLAGGGEQFFGPGTRLTVL.

V gene TRBV10-3 combines with J gene TRBJ1-2; D call uncertain. CDR3 length: 13 amino acids. The ends were cut back, 6 bases at V and 6 bases at J, with 14 bases in the middle. Germline CDR1 reads ENHRY; CDR2 reads SYGVKD. CDR3 nucleotide sequence: TGTGCCATCAGCGACGGGCCAGGAAATGGCTACACCTTC. The encoded protein is CAISDGPGNGYTF.

The sample holds many counts of this clonotype. The chain combines TRBV3-1 with TRBJ2-1, with no clear D. Per germline, CDR1 LGHDT and CDR2 YNNKEL (reference sequence). The CDR3 runs 13 residues. Trimming pared 4 bases from V and 9 bases from J, leaving 13 bases between. CDR3 sequence (DNA): TGTGCCAGCAGCCCCGGCGTCTCGATTGAGCAGTTCTTC. Translation gives CASSPGVSIEQFF.

This clonotype was detected ten times or more. The chain couples TRBV7-2 to TRBJ2-1; TRBD2 agrees at 12 bases. The CDR3 runs to 15 residues. J was trimmed by 9 bases and V by 1 base; bases with no gene match: 4. CDR1 and CDR2 (germline): SGHTA, FQGNSA. The CDR3 DNA sequence: TGTGCCAGCAGCTTAGGTTCGGGACTAGCGGGTGAGCAGTTCTTC. It encodes CASSLGSGLAGEQFF.

This clonotype was seen repeatedly, ten times or more. Its ends do not fully match the called genes, so a read error is possible. The rearrangement joins TRBV24-1 to TRBJ2-1; 11 nucleotides line up with TRBD2. The CDR3 is 18 amino acids. Germline CDR1 KGHDR, CDR2 SFDVKD. The CDR3 spells CTTSEPGTSGRSYNEQFF. Here the CDR3 DNA reads TGTACCACCAGTGAGCCAGGGACTAGCGGACGCTCCTACAATGAGCAGTTCTTC.